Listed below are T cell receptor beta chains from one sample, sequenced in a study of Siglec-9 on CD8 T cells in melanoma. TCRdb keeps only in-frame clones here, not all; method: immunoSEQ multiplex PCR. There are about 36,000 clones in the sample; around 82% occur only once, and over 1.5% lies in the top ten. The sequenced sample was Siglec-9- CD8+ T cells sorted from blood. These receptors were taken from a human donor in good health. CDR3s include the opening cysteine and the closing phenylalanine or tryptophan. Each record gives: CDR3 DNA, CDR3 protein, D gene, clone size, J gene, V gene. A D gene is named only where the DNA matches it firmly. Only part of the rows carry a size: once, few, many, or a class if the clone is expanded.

CDR3nt: TGTGCCAGCAGTTTCCAGCTGGGACTAGCTGCAGATACGCAGTATTTT
CDR3aa: CASSFQLGLAADTQYF
d_gene: TRBD2
abundance: once
j_gene: TRBJ2-3
v_gene: TRBV27

CDR3nt: TGTGCCAGCAGCTTAAGAGGCGCGCGTGAAAAACTGTTTTTT
CDR3aa: CASSLRGAREKLFF
d_gene: -
abundance: -
j_gene: TRBJ1-4
v_gene: TRBV13

CDR3nt: TGTGCCAGCGGATGGGGGGAGTCCCCAGATACGCAGTATTTT
CDR3aa: CASGWGESPDTQYF
d_gene: -
abundance: -
j_gene: TRBJ2-3
v_gene: TRBV27

CDR3nt: TGTGCCATCAGTGAAACTGGGGACAGGGGGTCACCCCTCCACTTT
CDR3aa: CAISETGDRGSPLHF
d_gene: TRBD1
abundance: -
j_gene: TRBJ1-6
v_gene: TRBV10-3

CDR3nt: TGTGCCAGCAGCCCTAGCGGGGGCGCCATTTTCAATGAGCAGTTCTTC
CDR3aa: CASSPSGGAIFNEQFF
d_gene: TRBD2
abundance: -
j_gene: TRBJ2-1
v_gene: TRBV11-3

CDR3nt: TGTGCCAGCAGCGTAATAGGCACGGAGGGTGAGCAGTTCTTC
CDR3aa: CASSVIGTEGEQFF
d_gene: -
abundance: -
j_gene: TRBJ2-1
v_gene: TRBV9

CDR3nt: TGTGCCAGCCGGGGGACACCCATTGAGCAGTACTTC
CDR3aa: CASRGTPIEQYF
d_gene: -
abundance: -
j_gene: TRBJ2-7
v_gene: TRBV28

CDR3nt: TGTGCCAGTAGTACCAGGGTTCCGGACATTCAGTACTTC
CDR3aa: CASSTRVPDIQYF
d_gene: -
abundance: -
j_gene: TRBJ2-4
v_gene: TRBV19

CDR3nt: TGTGCCACCAGCAGGAGCGACTATGGCTACACCTTC
CDR3aa: CATSRSDYGYTF
d_gene: -
abundance: -
j_gene: TRBJ1-2
v_gene: TRBV15

CDR3nt: TGTGCCAGCAGCTTAGTAAGCTTGGGAATTTTAACAGATACGCAGTATTTT
CDR3aa: CASSLVSLGILTDTQYF
d_gene: -
abundance: -
j_gene: TRBJ2-3
v_gene: TRBV7-8

CDR3nt: TGTGCCAGCAGCCCCCCCCTGGCGGGAGTACTCCACAATGAGCAGTTCTTC
CDR3aa: CASSPPLAGVLHNEQFF
d_gene: TRBD2
abundance: -
j_gene: TRBJ2-1
v_gene: TRBV9

CDR3nt: TGTGCCAGCAGCATGGACAGGGGAATGGAAGAGACCCAGTACTTC
CDR3aa: CASSMDRGMEETQYF
d_gene: TRBD1
abundance: -
j_gene: TRBJ2-5
v_gene: TRBV7-9

CDR3nt: TGTGCCTGGACGGGGGGAAATTCACCCCTCCACTTT
CDR3aa: CAWTGGNSPLHF
d_gene: -
abundance: -
j_gene: TRBJ1-6
v_gene: TRBV30

CDR3nt: TGTGCCAGCAAGGCGCCCTACTCCTACGAGCAGTACTTC
CDR3aa: CASKAPYSYEQYF
d_gene: -
abundance: -
j_gene: TRBJ2-7
v_gene: TRBV2

CDR3nt: TGTGCCAGCAGTTACGTCGCTTCGAACACTGGGGAGCTGTTTTTT
CDR3aa: CASSYVASNTGELFF
d_gene: -
abundance: -
j_gene: TRBJ2-2
v_gene: TRBV6-5

CDR3nt: TGTGCCAGCAGTTTCTTAGGGCGGGCGCCCGAGCAGTACTTC
CDR3aa: CASSFLGRAPEQYF
d_gene: -
abundance: -
j_gene: TRBJ2-7
v_gene: TRBV28

CDR3nt: TGTGCCAGTCAAGATAGACAGGGCGATGGCTACACCTTC
CDR3aa: CASQDRQGDGYTF
d_gene: TRBD1
abundance: -
j_gene: TRBJ1-2
v_gene: TRBV19

CDR3nt: TGTGCCAGCAGCCCTACCGCTCACAATGAGCAGTTCTTC
CDR3aa: CASSPTAHNEQFF
d_gene: -
abundance: once
j_gene: TRBJ2-1
v_gene: TRBV27

CDR3nt: TGCAGCGTTGACACGACAGGATCCTACGAGCAGTACTTC
CDR3aa: CSVDTTGSYEQYF
d_gene: -
abundance: -
j_gene: TRBJ2-7
v_gene: TRBV29-1

CDR3nt: TGCGCCAGCAGCTTTGGGACAGGGTACAATGAGCAGTTCTTC
CDR3aa: CASSFGTGYNEQFF
d_gene: TRBD1
abundance: -
j_gene: TRBJ2-1
v_gene: TRBV5-1